This is a list of T cell receptor beta chains from one sample in a study of T cell repertoires in cytomegalovirus infection. TCRdb re-derived calls from the reads in MiXCR, one entry per CDR3 protein. The data hold approximately 200,000 distinct CDR3 sequences, with about 30% observed a single time. What was sequenced was PBMCs. The receptor set was obtained from a human donor in good health (CMV status not recorded). Some clones in this sample may be carry-over from other donors' samples. Both conserved end residues are part of each CDR3. Each record gives: clone size, J gene, V gene, D gene, CDR3 DNA, CDR3 protein. A D gene is named only where the DNA matches it firmly. Where a row states a size, it is once, few, many or the class of an expanded clone; other rows omit it.

clone size: NA
J gene: TRBJ2-7
V gene: TRBV11-3
D gene: NA
CDR3 DNA: TGTGCCAGCAGCTCCCAACTAGGGGGCGAGCAGTACTTC
CDR3 protein: CASSSQLGGEQYF

clone size: NA
J gene: TRBJ2-2
V gene: TRBV6-1
D gene: NA
CDR3 DNA: TGTGCCACCCGCCAGGAGCCCAGGACCGGGGAGCTGTTTTTT
CDR3 protein: CATRQEPRTGELFF

clone size: NA
J gene: TRBJ2-1
V gene: TRBV20-1
D gene: TRBD1
CDR3 DNA: TGCAGTGCTGGAGGACAGGGTTCCTACAATGAGCAGTTCTTC
CDR3 protein: CSAGGQGSYNEQFF

clone size: NA
J gene: TRBJ2-3
V gene: TRBV2
D gene: TRBD2
CDR3 DNA: TGTGCCAGCAGTGAGGGACTAGCGGGGGCAGATACGCAGTATTTT
CDR3 protein: CASSEGLAGADTQYF

clone size: NA
J gene: TRBJ2-7
V gene: TRBV23-1
D gene: TRBD1
CDR3 DNA: TGCGCCAGCAGTCATCGGGACAGGGATTCCTACGAGCAGTACTTC
CDR3 protein: CASSHRDRDSYEQYF

clone size: NA
J gene: TRBJ2-1
V gene: TRBV19
D gene: NA
CDR3 DNA: TGTGCCAGTAGTATCCAGGACAATGAGCAGTTCTTC
CDR3 protein: CASSIQDNEQFF

clone size: many
J gene: TRBJ1-2
V gene: TRBV7-2
D gene: NA
CDR3 DNA: TGTGCCAGCAGCTTAGAAGGGGACAACTATGGCTACACCTTC
CDR3 protein: CASSLEGDNYGYTF

clone size: few
J gene: TRBJ1-5
V gene: TRBV6-1
D gene: TRBD1
CDR3 DNA: TGTGCCAGCATACAGGGGGGCGGCCAGCCCCAGCATTTT
CDR3 protein: CASIQGGGQPQHF

clone size: NA
J gene: TRBJ1-4
V gene: TRBV12-3/TRBV12-4
D gene: NA
CDR3 DNA: TGTGCCAGCAGCCCTGACACCCTCCACGAAAAACTGTTTTTT
CDR3 protein: CASSPDTLHEKLFF

clone size: few
J gene: TRBJ1-6
V gene: TRBV20-1
D gene: TRBD1
CDR3 DNA: TGCAGTGCTAGAGATCGGGGGACAGGGGGTTCACCCCTCCACTTT
CDR3 protein: CSARDRGTGGSPLHF

clone size: few
J gene: TRBJ2-6
V gene: TRBV5-5
D gene: NA
CDR3 DNA: TGTGCCAGCAGCTTGTCAGGGGCCGCTGGGGCCAACGTCCTGACTTTC
CDR3 protein: CASSLSGAAGANVLTF

clone size: few
J gene: TRBJ2-5
V gene: TRBV15
D gene: TRBD1
CDR3 DNA: TGTGCCACCAGCCCCGAAGGGGGACAGGGCCAGGAGACCCAGTACTTC
CDR3 protein: CATSPEGGQGQETQYF

clone size: many
J gene: TRBJ2-5
V gene: TRBV4-3
D gene: NA
CDR3 DNA: TGCGCCAGCAGCTCGGGACTCCAAGAGACCCAGTACTTC
CDR3 protein: CASSSGLQETQYF

clone size: few
J gene: TRBJ2-7
V gene: TRBV10-3
D gene: NA
CDR3 DNA: TGTGCCATCAGTTTGGGACAAGCCTACGAGCAGTACTTC
CDR3 protein: CAISLGQAYEQYF

clone size: many
J gene: TRBJ1-4
V gene: TRBV7-9
D gene: NA
CDR3 DNA: TGTGCCAGCAGCTTATGGAGCTCAACTAATGAAAAACTGTTTTTT
CDR3 protein: CASSLWSSTNEKLFF

clone size: NA
J gene: TRBJ1-6
V gene: TRBV6-2/TRBV6-3
D gene: NA
CDR3 DNA: TGTGCCAGCAGTTCTACCCTAATGGATTCACCCCTCCACTTT
CDR3 protein: CASSSTLMDSPLHF

clone size: few
J gene: TRBJ2-7
V gene: TRBV7-2
D gene: TRBD1
CDR3 DNA: TGTGCCAGCAGCAGATATGGACAGGGGGCGGCCTACGAGCAGTACTTC
CDR3 protein: CASSRYGQGAAYEQYF

clone size: many
J gene: TRBJ2-4
V gene: TRBV7-9
D gene: NA
CDR3 DNA: TGTGCCAGCAGCTTAAGTCAGGGAAAAAACATTCAGTACTTC
CDR3 protein: CASSLSQGKNIQYF

clone size: NA
J gene: TRBJ1-6
V gene: TRBV2
D gene: NA
CDR3 DNA: TGTGCCATCAGTGAGAATGGGGGATCACCCCTCCACTTT
CDR3 protein: CAISENGGSPLHF

clone size: few
J gene: TRBJ1-1
V gene: TRBV5-1
D gene: NA
CDR3 DNA: TGCGCCAGCAGCGTAGCTCCAGGGCAGACTGAAGCTTTCTTT
CDR3 protein: CASSVAPGQTEAFF

clone size: NA
J gene: TRBJ2-6
V gene: TRBV29-1
D gene: NA
CDR3 DNA: TGCAGCGTTGTGACGGACGCTGGGGCCAACGTCCTGACTTTC
CDR3 protein: CSVVTDAGANVLTF

clone size: few
J gene: TRBJ1-5
V gene: TRBV5-6
D gene: TRBD1
CDR3 DNA: TGTGCCAGCAGCTTGAATAGGGGGCGCAATCAGCCCCAGCATTTT
CDR3 protein: CASSLNRGRNQPQHF

clone size: NA
J gene: TRBJ2-5
V gene: TRBV7-2
D gene: NA
CDR3 DNA: TGTGCCAGCAGCTCCCAGGGCCGAGAGACCCAGTACTTC
CDR3 protein: CASSSQGRETQYF

clone size: NA
J gene: TRBJ1-3
V gene: TRBV5-3
D gene: NA
CDR3 DNA: TGTGCCAGCAGCTTATCCTCCCAGGTCCACCCCTCTGGAAACACCATATATTTT
CDR3 protein: CASSLSSQVHPSGNTIYF

clone size: many
J gene: TRBJ1-4
V gene: TRBV7-8
D gene: NA
CDR3 DNA: TGTGCCAGCAGCTTACGGGGGGGGACCCGTAATGAAAAACTGTTTTTT
CDR3 protein: CASSLRGGTRNEKLFF

clone size: NA
J gene: TRBJ2-2
V gene: TRBV4-2
D gene: NA
CDR3 DNA: TGTGCCAGCAGCCAAGATCTTATATCGGGCCAGGTTAACCCCGGGGAGCTGTTTTTT
CDR3 protein: CASSQDLISGQVNPGELFF

clone size: NA
J gene: TRBJ1-1
V gene: TRBV7-7
D gene: NA
CDR3 DNA: TGTGCTAGCAGCTTAGCCCCTGGTACTGAAGCTTTCTTT
CDR3 protein: CASSLAPGTEAFF

clone size: NA
J gene: TRBJ1-2
V gene: TRBV19
D gene: NA
CDR3 DNA: TGTGCCAGTAGTTCCCGAGGGGGGACTAACTATGGCTACACCTTC
CDR3 protein: CASSSRGGTNYGYTF

clone size: few
J gene: TRBJ2-3
V gene: TRBV19
D gene: TRBD2
CDR3 DNA: TGTGCCAGTAGTATAGGCGGGGGGCCGACAGATACGCAGTATTTT
CDR3 protein: CASSIGGGPTDTQYF

clone size: NA
J gene: TRBJ2-7
V gene: TRBV13
D gene: NA
CDR3 DNA: TGTGCCAGCAGCCTCGGACGGGCGCTTCACGAGCAGTACTTC
CDR3 protein: CASSLGRALHEQYF

clone size: once
J gene: TRBJ2-2
V gene: TRBV14
D gene: NA
CDR3 DNA: TGTGCCAGCAGCGACAGTCTTTGGAACACCGGGGAGCTGTTTTTT
CDR3 protein: CASSDSLWNTGELFF

clone size: NA
J gene: TRBJ2-3
V gene: TRBV7-8
D gene: NA
CDR3 DNA: TGTGCCAGCAGCCCTTTACGGGGGGCTACAGATACGCAGTATTTT
CDR3 protein: CASSPLRGATDTQYF

clone size: NA
J gene: TRBJ1-6
V gene: TRBV30
D gene: TRBD1
CDR3 DNA: TGTGCCTGGAGCCTAAAAGGGGACAGGGGGCGCAACTCCTATAATTCACCCCTCCACTTT
CDR3 protein: CAWSLKGDRGRNSYNSPLHF

clone size: NA
J gene: TRBJ1-5
V gene: TRBV2
D gene: NA
CDR3 DNA: TGTGCCAGCAGTCCGGGACACTATAGCAATCAGCCCCAGCATTTT
CDR3 protein: CASSPGHYSNQPQHF

clone size: many
J gene: TRBJ2-7
V gene: TRBV7-2
D gene: NA
CDR3 DNA: TGTGCCAGCAGCGCCGGGGACTACGAGCAGTACTTC
CDR3 protein: CASSAGDYEQYF

clone size: few
J gene: TRBJ1-1
V gene: TRBV2
D gene: NA
CDR3 DNA: TGTGCCAGCAGTGAATGGGTGGTCTTCACTGAAGCTTTCTTT
CDR3 protein: CASSEWVVFTEAFF

clone size: NA
J gene: TRBJ1-2
V gene: TRBV5-1
D gene: TRBD1
CDR3 DNA: TGCGCCAGCAGCTCGTTGACAGGGGGCTTATATGGCTACACCTTC
CDR3 protein: CASSSLTGGLYGYTF